The clone carrying this T cell receptor (beta chain) appeared a few times. The CDR3 is 12 amino acids. Germline CDR1 is MDHEN and CDR2 is SYDVKM. Trimming removed 11 bases from V and 7 bases from J; junction bases left unmatched: 7. The sample belongs to a study of CD8 T cells in ankylosing spondylitis. TCRdb re-called the 5' RACE reads with MiXCR, one entry per CDR3 protein. Here the sample spans 200,000 to 250,000 distinct CDR3 sequences, roughly a tenth being singletons. The gene calls are TRBV28 and TRBJ1-4; 7 bases are a match to TRBD1. The receptor was isolated from a male donor with ankylosing spondylitis or in good health (not recorded which). The source material was blood, either unsorted or a sorted T cell fraction (not recorded which). The CDR3, as DNA: TGTGCCCACAGGGGCCTTAGTGAAAAACTGTTTTTT. Translation gives CAHRGLSEKLFF.